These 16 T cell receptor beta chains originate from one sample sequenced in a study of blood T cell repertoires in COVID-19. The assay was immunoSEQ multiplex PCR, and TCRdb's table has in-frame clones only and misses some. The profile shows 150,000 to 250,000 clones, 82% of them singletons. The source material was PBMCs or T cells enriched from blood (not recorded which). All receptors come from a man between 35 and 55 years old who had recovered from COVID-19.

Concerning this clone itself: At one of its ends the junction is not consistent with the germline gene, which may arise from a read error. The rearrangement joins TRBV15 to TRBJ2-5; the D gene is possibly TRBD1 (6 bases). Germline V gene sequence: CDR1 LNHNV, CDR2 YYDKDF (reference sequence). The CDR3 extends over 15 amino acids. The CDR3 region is CATSRVGQYQETQYF. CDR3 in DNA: TGTGCCACCAGCAGAGTCGGACAGTACCAGGAGACCCAGTACTTC.

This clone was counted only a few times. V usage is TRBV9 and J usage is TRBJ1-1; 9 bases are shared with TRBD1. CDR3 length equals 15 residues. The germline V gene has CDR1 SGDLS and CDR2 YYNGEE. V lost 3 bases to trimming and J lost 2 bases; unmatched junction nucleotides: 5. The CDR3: CASSARDRENTEAFF. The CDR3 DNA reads TGTGCCAGCAGCGCGCGGGACAGGGAAAACACTGAAGCTTTCTTT.

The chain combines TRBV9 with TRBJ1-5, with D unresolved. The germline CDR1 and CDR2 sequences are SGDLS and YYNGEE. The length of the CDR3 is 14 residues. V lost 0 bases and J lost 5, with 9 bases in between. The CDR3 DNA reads TGTGCCAGCAGCGTAGGTGACATTTATCAGCCCCAGCATTTT. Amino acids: CASSVGDIYQPQHF. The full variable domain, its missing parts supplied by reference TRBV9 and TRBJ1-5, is DSGVTQTPKHLITATGQRVTLRCSPRSGDLSVYWYQQSLDQGLQFLIQYYNGEERAKGNILERFSAQQFPDLHSELNLSSLELGDSALYFCASSVGDIYQPQHFGDGTRLSIL.

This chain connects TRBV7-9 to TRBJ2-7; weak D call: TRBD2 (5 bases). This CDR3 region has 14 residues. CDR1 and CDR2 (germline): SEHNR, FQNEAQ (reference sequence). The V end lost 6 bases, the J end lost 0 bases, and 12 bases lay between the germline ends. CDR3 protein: CASRPSGNSYEQYF. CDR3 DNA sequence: TGTGCCAGCAGACCGTCCGGGAACTCCTACGAGCAGTACTTC.

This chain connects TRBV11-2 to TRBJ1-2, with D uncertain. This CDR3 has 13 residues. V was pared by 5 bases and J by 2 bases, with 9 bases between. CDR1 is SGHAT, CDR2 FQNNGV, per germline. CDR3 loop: CASSGTENYGYTF. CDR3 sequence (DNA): TGTGCCAGCAGCGGAACAGAGAACTATGGCTACACCTTC.

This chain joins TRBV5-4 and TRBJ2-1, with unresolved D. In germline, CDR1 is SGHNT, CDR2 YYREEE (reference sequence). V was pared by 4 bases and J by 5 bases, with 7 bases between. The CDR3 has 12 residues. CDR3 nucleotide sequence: TGTGCCAGCAGCAGTCCAGACAATGAGCAGTTCTTC. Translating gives CASSSPDNEQFF. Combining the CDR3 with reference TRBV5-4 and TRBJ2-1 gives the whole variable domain ETGVTQSPTHLIKTRGQQVTLRCSSQSGHNTVSWYQQALGQGPQFIFQYYREEENGRGNFPPRFSGLQFPNYSSELNVNALELDDSALYLCASSSPDNEQFFGPGTRLTVL.

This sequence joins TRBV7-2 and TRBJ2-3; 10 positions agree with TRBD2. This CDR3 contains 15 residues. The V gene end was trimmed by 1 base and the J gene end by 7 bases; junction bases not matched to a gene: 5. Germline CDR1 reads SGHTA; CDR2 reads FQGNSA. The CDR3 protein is CASSLVSGRVNTQYF. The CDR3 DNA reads TGTGCCAGCAGCTTAGTGAGCGGGAGGGTAAATACGCAGTATTTT.

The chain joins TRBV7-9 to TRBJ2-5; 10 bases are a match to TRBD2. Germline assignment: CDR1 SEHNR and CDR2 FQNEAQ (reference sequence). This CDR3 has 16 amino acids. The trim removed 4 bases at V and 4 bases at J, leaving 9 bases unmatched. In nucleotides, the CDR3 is TGTGCCAGCAGCTCCGGCCAAGCGGGAGGGCGAGAGACCCAGTACTTC. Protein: CASSSGQAGGRETQYF.

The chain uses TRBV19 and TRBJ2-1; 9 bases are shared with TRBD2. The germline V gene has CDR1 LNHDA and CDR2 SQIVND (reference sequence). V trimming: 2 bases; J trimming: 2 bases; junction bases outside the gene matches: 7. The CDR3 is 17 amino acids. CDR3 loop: CASSILAGAYTYNEQFF. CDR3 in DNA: TGTGCCAGTAGTATATTAGCGGGAGCCTATACCTACAATGAGCAGTTCTTC.

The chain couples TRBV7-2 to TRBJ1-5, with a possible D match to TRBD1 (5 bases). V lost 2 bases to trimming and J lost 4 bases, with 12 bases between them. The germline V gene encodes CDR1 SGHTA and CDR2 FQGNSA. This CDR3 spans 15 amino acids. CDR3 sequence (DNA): TGTGCCAGCAGCTTATCGACAGTACTAAATCAGCCCCAGCATTTT. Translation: CASSLSTVLNQPQHF. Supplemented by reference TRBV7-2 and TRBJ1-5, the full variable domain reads GAGVSQSPSNKVTEKGKDVELRCDPISGHTALYWYRQSLGQGLEFLIYFQGNSAPDKSGLPSDRFSAERTGGSVSTLTIQRTQQEDSAVYLCASSLSTVLNQPQHFGDGTRLSIL.

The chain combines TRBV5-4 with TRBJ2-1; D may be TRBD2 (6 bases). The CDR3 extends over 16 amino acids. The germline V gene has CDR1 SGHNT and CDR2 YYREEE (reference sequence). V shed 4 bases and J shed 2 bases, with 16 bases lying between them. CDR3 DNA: TGTGCCAGCAGCCCCCCCACCGGGAGTACCTACAATGAGCAGTTCTTC. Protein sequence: CASSPPTGSTYNEQFF.

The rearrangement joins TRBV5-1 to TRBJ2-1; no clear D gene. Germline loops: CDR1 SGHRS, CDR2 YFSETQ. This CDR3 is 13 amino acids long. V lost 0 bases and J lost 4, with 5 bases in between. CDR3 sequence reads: CASSLASYNEQFF. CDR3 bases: TGCGCCAGCAGCTTGGCGAGTTACAATGAGCAGTTCTTC.

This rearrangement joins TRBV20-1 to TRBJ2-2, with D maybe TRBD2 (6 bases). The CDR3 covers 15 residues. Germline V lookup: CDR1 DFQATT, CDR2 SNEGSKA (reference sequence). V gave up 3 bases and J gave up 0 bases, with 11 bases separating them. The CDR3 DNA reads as TGCAGTGCTAGTGACCGCGGGACGAACACCGGGGAGCTGTTTTTT. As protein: CSASDRGTNTGELFF.

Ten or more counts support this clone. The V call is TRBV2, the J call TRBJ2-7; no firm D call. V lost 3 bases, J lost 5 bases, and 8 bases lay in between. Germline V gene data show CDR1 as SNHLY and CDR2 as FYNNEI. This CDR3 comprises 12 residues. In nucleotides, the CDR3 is TGTGCCAGCAGTGACAGTATCGACGAGCAGTACTTC. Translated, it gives CASSDSIDEQYF. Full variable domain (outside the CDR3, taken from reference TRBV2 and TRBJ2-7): EPEVTQTPSHQVTQMGQEVILRCVPISNHLYFYWYRQILGQKVEFLVSFYNNEISEKSEIFDDQFSVERPDGSNFTLKIRSTKLEDSAMYFCASSDSIDEQYFGPGTRLTVT.

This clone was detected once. The CDR3, as DNA: TGTGCCAGCAGCTCTCCCACTAGCGGGAGGAATACAGATACGCAGTATTTT. The encoded protein is CASSSPTSGRNTDTQYF. J is TRBJ2-3 and V is TRBV7-9; 12 bases line up with TRBD2. CDR1 and CDR2 from the germline V gene are SEHNR and FQNEAQ (reference sequence). The CDR3 sequence is 17 residues long. After removal of 4 bases from V and 3 bases from J, the junction contained 8 bases not matched to a gene.

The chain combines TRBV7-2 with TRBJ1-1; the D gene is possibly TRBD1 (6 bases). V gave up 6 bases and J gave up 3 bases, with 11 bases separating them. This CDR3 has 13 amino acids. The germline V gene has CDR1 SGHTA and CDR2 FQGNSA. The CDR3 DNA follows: TGTGCCAGCAGTCAGGGGTTGGACACTGAAGCTTTCTTT. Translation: CASSQGLDTEAFF.